This passage covers 3 T cell receptor beta chains from one sample sequenced in a study of CD8+ T cells in alopecia areata. cDNA serving as the sequencing template came from extracted, reverse transcribed RNA. Some clones are missing from TCRdb's copy, which holds only in-frame ones; the method was immunoSEQ multiplex PCR. The profile shows about 120,000 clones, around 56% of them singletons. Treatment noted: oral pan-JAK inhibitor, 5-10 mg twice daily. The sample was CD4+ T cells sorted from blood, taken at week 4, from a patient treated with tofacitinib. These receptor sequences come from a human donor with alopecia areata.

CDR3 protein: CASSLRGASSYGYTF. CDR3 DNA: TGTGCCAGCAGCTTGAGGGGGGCGTCTTCTTATGGCTACACCTTC. J is TRBJ1-2 and V is TRBV5-6; a possible D gene is TRBD1 (6 bases). The CDR3 has 15 residues. V gave up 1 base and J gave up 5 bases, with 15 bases separating them. CDR1 is SGHDT and CDR2 is YYEEEE in the germline V gene.

The genes are TRBV2 and TRBJ2-1; no firm D call. The CDR3 has 14 amino acids. The V gene lost 7 bases and the J gene lost 0 bases, with 10 bases spanning the gap. Germline CDR1 is SNHLY and CDR2 is FYNNEI. DNA for the CDR3: TGTGCCAGCATGATGGGTAGCTCCTACAATGAGCAGTTCTTC. Encoded protein: CASMMGSSYNEQFF.

The chain recombines TRBV4-2 with TRBJ2-7; D gene ambiguous. The CDR3 has 15 amino acids. Per germline, CDR1 LGHNA and CDR2 YNFKEQ. V gave up 4 bases and J gave up 0 bases, with 13 bases separating them. In DNA form, the CDR3 reads TGTGCCAGCAGCCCGTCCTCCGGGTACTCCTACGAGCAGTACTTC. Translated: CASSPSSGYSYEQYF.